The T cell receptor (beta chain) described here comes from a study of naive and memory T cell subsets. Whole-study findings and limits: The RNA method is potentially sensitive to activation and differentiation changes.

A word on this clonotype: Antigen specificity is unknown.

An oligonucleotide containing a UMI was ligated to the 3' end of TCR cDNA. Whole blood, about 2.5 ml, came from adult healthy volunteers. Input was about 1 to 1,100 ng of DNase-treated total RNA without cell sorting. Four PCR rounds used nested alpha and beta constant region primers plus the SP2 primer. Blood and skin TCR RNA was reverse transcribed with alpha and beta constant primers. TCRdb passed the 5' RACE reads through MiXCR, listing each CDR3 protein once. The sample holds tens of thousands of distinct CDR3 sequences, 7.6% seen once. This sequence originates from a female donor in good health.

The CDR3 nucleotides are TGTGCCAGCAGCCAAGGGCCTGAAAAACTGTTTTTT. It codes for CASSQGPEKLFF. This sequence joins TRBV3-1 and TRBJ1-4; D remains unclear. This CDR3 spans 12 amino acids. CDR1 and CDR2 (germline): LGHDT, YNNKEL (reference sequence). V shed 1 base and J shed 7 bases, with 4 bases lying between them. Using reference TRBV3-1 and TRBJ1-4 for the parts outside the CDR3, the full variable domain is DTAVSQTPKYLVTQMGNDKSIKCEQNLGHDTMYWYKQDSKKFLKIMFSYNNKELIINETVPNRFSPKSPDKAHLNLHINSLELGDSAVYFCASSQGPEKLFFGSGTQLSVL.